These T cell receptor beta chains were read from a single sample in a study of long-term antiretroviral therapy in people with HIV. Assay used: immunoSEQ multiplex PCR; TCRdb lists only in-frame clones, some missing. This sample has over 15,000 clones, with around 86% found just once. The sample was unsorted PBMCs, taken 0.5 years after starting antiretroviral therapy. The receptors here all came from a man aged 40-50 years with HIV. CDR3s include the opening cysteine and the closing phenylalanine or tryptophan. A D gene is named only where the DNA matches it firmly. The listing skips clone size in some rows; elsewhere it reads once, few, many or a size class.

TRBJ1-5,TRBV19,TRBD1,-,CASSIPAGGTYQPQHF,TGTGCCAGTAGTATACCGGCAGGGGGTACCTATCAGCCCCAGCATTTT
TRBJ1-6,TRBV18,TRBD1,-,CASSPQGANSPLHF,TGTGCCAGCTCACCACAGGGGGCGAATTCACCCCTCCACTTT
TRBJ2-7,TRBV9,-,-,CASSGTASGVGEQYF,TGTGCCAGCAGCGGTACGGCTAGTGGGGTTGGCGAGCAGTACTTC
TRBJ2-3,TRBV20-1,-,-,CSASTPDTQYF,TGCAGTGCAAGCACCCCCGATACGCAGTATTTT
TRBJ1-1,TRBV9,-,-,CASRPVALGAFF,TGTGCCAGCAGGCCGGTTGCCCTGGGAGCTTTCTTT
TRBJ2-7,TRBV6-5,-,-,CASGKGRAYEQYF,TGTGCCAGCGGTAAGGGACGCGCCTACGAGCAGTACTTC
TRBJ2-7,TRBV7-8,-,-,CASSLPLGGGGLGEQYF,TGTGCCAGCAGCTTACCTCTAGGGGGTGGGGGCCTTGGCGAGCAGTACTTC
TRBJ1-4,TRBV7-6,TRBD1,-,CASSLAAQTGTREKLFF,TGTGCCAGCAGCTTAGCGGCACAGACAGGGACGCGGGAAAAACTGTTTTTT
TRBJ2-1,TRBV28,TRBD2,-,CASSRRTGTSFGIAFF,TGTGCCAGCAGCCGTCGAACCGGGACTAGCTTCGGTATTGCGTTCTTC
TRBJ1-1,TRBV4-1,-,-,CASSQQGLNTEAFF,TGCGCCAGCAGCCAGCAGGGGTTGAACACTGAAGCTTTCTTT
TRBJ2-3,TRBV5-4,-,-,CASSLGGFSSTDTQYF,TGTGCCAGCAGCTTGGGGGGCTTCTCTAGCACAGATACGCAGTATTTT
TRBJ1-3,TRBV9,-,-,CASSAEQGSSGNTIYF,TGTGCCAGCAGCGCGGAACAGGGAAGCTCTGGAAACACCATATATTTT
TRBJ2-1,TRBV6-5,-,-,CASSYVSSHEQFF,TGTGCCAGCAGTTACGTAAGCTCCCATGAGCAGTTCTTC
TRBJ1-3,TRBV6-5,-,few,CASTATGLSGNTIYF,TGTGCCAGCACTGCGACAGGCCTCTCTGGAAACACCATATATTTT
TRBJ1-2,TRBV6-4,-,-,CASSPQGGKGYTF,TGTGCCAGCAGCCCCCAGGGTGGGAAGGGCTACACCTTC
TRBJ1-2,TRBV18,-,once,CASSPPTREGGYTF,TGTGCCAGCTCACCACCGACCAGGGAAGGTGGCTACACCTTC
TRBJ1-4,TRBV6-5,-,-,CASSYRDATNEKLFF,TGTGCCAGCAGTTACAGGGATGCAACTAATGAAAAACTGTTTTTT
TRBJ2-2,TRBV19,-,-,CASSILPVANTGELFF,TGTGCCAGTAGTATCTTACCAGTCGCGAACACCGGGGAGCTGTTTTTT
TRBJ1-5,TRBV7-9,-,-,CAGGGASGNQPQHF,TGTGCCGGTGGGGGGGCATCGGGCAATCAGCCCCAGCATTTT
TRBJ1-2,TRBV7-2,-,-,CASSRTLDSYYGYTF,TGTGCCAGCAGCCGTACCTTGGACAGCTACTATGGCTACACCTTC
TRBJ2-7,TRBV5-1,-,large,CASSLVYPSYEQYF,TGCGCCAGCAGCTTGGTCTACCCGTCCTACGAGCAGTACTTC
TRBJ1-1,TRBV12-5,-,-,CASGFLQGAENTEAFF,TGTGCTAGTGGTTTCCTCCAGGGAGCGGAGAACACTGAAGCTTTCTTT
TRBJ2-5,TRBV5-1,TRBD1,-,CASTGQDLQETQYF,TGCGCCAGCACAGGACAGGATCTACAAGAGACCCAGTACTTC
TRBJ2-2,TRBV29-1,-,-,CSARQENTGELFF,TGCAGCGCCCGACAGGAGAACACCGGGGAGCTGTTTTTT
TRBJ2-5,TRBV4-2,TRBD2,-,CASSQISGGQETQYF,TGTGCCAGCAGCCAGATTAGCGGGGGCCAAGAGACCCAGTACTTC
TRBJ1-1,TRBV29-1,-,few,CSPGPNTEAFF,TGCAGCCCGGGGCCTAACACTGAAGCTTTCTTT
TRBJ2-7,TRBV7-2,-,-,CASSPTPQSYEQYF,TGTGCCAGCAGCCCTACCCCCCAGTCCTACGAGCAGTACTTC
TRBJ1-6,TRBV7-9,-,few,CASRSDNSPLHF,TGTGCCAGCAGATCCGATAATTCACCCCTCCACTTT